A single sample gave rise to the 4 T cell receptor beta chains below, sequenced in a study of blood T cells in healthy people across ages. The second PCR ran roughly 6 to 11 cycles with a sample-barcoded 5' primer and J-beta primers. TCRdb called the 5' RACE reads again in MiXCR, with one record for every CDR3 protein. The data contain 1.5 million to 2 million distinct CDR3 sequences, roughly 28% of them singletons. The sequenced sample was blood. The receptors derive from a woman in her 30s in good health.

This clonotype was seen ten or more times. This chain joins TRBV12-3 or TRBV12-4 and TRBJ2-5, with D maybe TRBD2 (6 bases). The ends were cut back, 6 bases at V and 4 bases at J, with 18 bases in the middle. This CDR3 is 15 amino acids long. The CDR3 sequence is CASSSGRPSGETQYF. In nucleotides, the CDR3 is TGTGCCAGCAGCTCCGGGAGACCCTCAGGAGAGACCCAGTACTTC.

Notes on this clonotype: Mismatch with germline at one junction end may stem from a read error. The chain links TRBV6-5 to TRBJ1-1; no definite D call. CDR1 and CDR2 (germline): MNHEY, SVGAGI. CDR3 length: 15 amino acids. DNA for the CDR3: TGTGCCAGCAGTTATCTTAGTTCGGTGAACGCTGAAGCTTTCTTT. Translated, it gives CASSYLSSVNAEAFF.

The V gene is TRBV29-1, the J gene TRBJ2-3, with 8 nucleotides matching TRBD2. V trimming: 4 bases; J trimming: 2 bases; junction bases outside the gene matches: 8. Germline loops: CDR1 SQVTM, CDR2 ANQGSEA. The CDR3 extends over 15 amino acids. The chain's CDR3 is CSVVRRGGPTDTQYF. DNA for the CDR3: TGCAGCGTTGTAAGACGGGGGGGCCCCACAGATACGCAGTATTTT.

The genes are TRBV28 and TRBJ1-5; D gene ambiguous. The V and J ends lost 7 bases and 2 bases respectively, with 15 bases between them. CDR1 MDHEN and CDR2 SYDVKM come from the germline V gene. The CDR3 consists of 15 residues. The CDR3 DNA is TGTGCCAGCACCCAACCCCCCAAGGGCAATCAGCCCCAGCATTTT. Translated: CASTQPPKGNQPQHF.